Reported below is one TCR beta chain. Its antigen is currently unknown. Clones were sequenced by immunoSEQ multiplex PCR, and TCRdb holds only the in-frame ones, with some missing. The sample records around 99,000 clones, roughly 90% being singletons. The data originate from a study of T cell responses to AZD1222 COVID-19 vaccine. General study results and limits: The number of AZD1222 recipients seropositive at baseline was only 5 to 7. Donors were chiefly white British, with a greater number of females, and clonal diversity was perhaps underestimated.

Deletions cut 2 bases from V and 0 bases from J, with 13 bases between. The CDR3 has 17 residues. The germline gives CDR1 SGHTA, CDR2 FQGTGA. The sample in question was peripheral blood, obtained on day 0 of AZD1222 vaccination. This receptor was obtained from an adult in good health. The chain links TRBV7-3 to TRBJ2-2; D tentatively fits TRBD1 or TRBD2 (5 bases each). CDR3 residues: CASSLRGRQSNTGELFF. CDR3 nucleotides: TGTGCCAGCAGCTTACGGGGTCGACAGTCGAACACCGGGGAGCTGTTTTTT.